The present T cell receptor (beta chain) was sequenced within a study of esophageal squamous cell carcinoma under preoperative chemotherapy. This clonotype was seen ten or more times. Its antigen is undetermined. TCRdb reanalysed the PCR reads using MiXCR and keeps one entry per CDR3 protein. The data contain about 30,000 distinct CDR3 sequences, under 60% of them singletons. The time point was: before preoperative PTX-NDP chemotherapy. General study results and limits: After chemotherapy, TCR diversity rose significantly in peripheral T cells but not in tumor-infiltrating lymphocytes. Clonal contraction, more than amplification, hit abundant clones after paclitaxel-nedaplatin.

Germline loops: CDR1 SGHRS, CDR2 YFSETQ. Losses at the gene ends were 6 bases for V and 4 bases for J; bases not matched to a gene: 6. The CDR3 covers 13 residues. The chain uses TRBV5-1 and TRBJ2-7; 8 bases are a match to TRBD1. This specimen was acquired from a patient given preoperative chemotherapy. The sequence was obtained from a human donor with esophageal squamous cell carcinoma. The donor label of this sample is uncertain. This chain's CDR3 is CASTRTGTYEQYF. DNA for the CDR3: TGCGCCAGCACCAGGACAGGGACATACGAGCAGTACTTC.